A selection of T cell receptor beta chains follows, all from one sample in a study of blood T cell repertoires in COVID-19. Clones were read by immunoSEQ multiplex PCR, and TCRdb kept only the in-frame ones, dropping some. Among approximately 210,000 clones listed, roughly 80% were seen once. Sequenced: peripheral blood. The receptors were sampled from a human donor in a cohort sampled during active COVID-19. Both conserved end residues are trimmed from each CDR3.

v_call cdr3_aa
TRBV6-5 ASTSGATYEQY
TRBV29-1 SGNRGRGNEQF
TRBV19 ASSDRGGNSPLH
TRBV7-8 ASSSGLKETQY
TRBV5-1 ASSPGTNQETQY
TRBV6-5 ASRSTLAGVFEQY
TRBV2 ASTEDSVHGYT
TRBV5-1 ASSRTGTVTTNEKLF
TRBV11-2 ASSLGHMNTEAF
TRBV10-3 AISFSGTSGRAYEQF
TRBV6-5 ASTWTRENGNTIY
TRBV10-3 AISVYLGTDTGANVLT
TRBV5-6 ASSFQSQGGYGYT
TRBV5-4 ASSLISDYEQY
TRBV7-9 ASSLSGNPTNEKLF
TRBV6-2/TRBV6-3 ASSYAGGYSNQPQH
TRBV2 ASSGQPGNTIY
TRBV5-1 ASSLNGQGLGEQF
TRBV10-3 AISDTGNYGYT
TRBV7-3 ASSLSRGADTQY
TRBV2 ASTEGQGTEAF
TRBV5-1 ASSLSGNQPQH
TRBV5-1 ASSTGQGEWGYT
TRBV27 ASSSRSKNNQPQH
TRBV7-2 ASSRGEPGQF
TRBV7-2 ASSIRGDNQPQH
TRBV11-2 ASSLAGGSGANVLT
TRBV10-1 ASSDWTGGADPGELF
TRBV6-1 ASSEGRAGQPQH
TRBV5-1 ASSADRGVDGYT
TRBV3-1/TRBV3-2 ASSQDLYNSPLH
TRBV5-6 ASSFRGRGGNEQF
TRBV4-1 ASSQGETGKETQY
TRBV5-6 ASSFRAGNEKLF
TRBV7-2 ASRKDRGSTGELF
TRBV9 ASSVDHGELF